The 24 T cell receptor beta chains listed next were all sequenced from one sample in a study of metastatic and nonmetastatic thyroid tumors. TCRdb reprocessed the PCR reads using MiXCR. The table shows some 31,000 clones, with about 4% occurring only once. Before thyroid surgery, none of the patients had received any treatment. Input material: blood. These TCRs come from a female donor with papillary thyroid cancer or a benign thyroid nodule (not recorded which). Some clones in this sample may be carry-over from other donors' samples.

This clone was detected many times. Since a much larger clone is just one base distant, this may be a read error. This specimen includes other DNA sequences encoding the same CDR3. The chain recombines TRBV2 with TRBJ2-7; the D gene could be TRBD1 or TRBD2 (5 bases each). V gave up 6 bases and J gave up 3 bases, with 12 bases separating them. Germline assignment: CDR1 SNHLY and CDR2 FYNNEI. The CDR3 loop spans 13 amino acids. CDR3 residues: CASSLRDGYEQYF. Here the CDR3 DNA reads TGTGCCAGCAGCCTCCGGGACGGCTACGAGCAGTACTTC.

The chain couples TRBV15 to TRBJ1-3; perhaps TRBD1 as D (6 bases). This CDR3 region has 15 residues. Germline CDR1 is LNHNV and CDR2 is YYDKDF (reference sequence). With 5 bases removed from V and 4 bases from J, the gap between germline ends came to 15 bases. In DNA form, the CDR3 reads TGTGCCACCAGCCCCTCGCGGGACATCGGAAACACCATATATTTT. Residues: CATSPSRDIGNTIYF.

The sample holds many counts of this clone. The V gene is TRBV13, the J gene TRBJ2-6; 12 bases align to TRBD2. This CDR3 has 19 amino acids. The V and J ends lost 4 bases and 3 bases, in that order; junction bases with no gene match: 10. Looked up from germline, CDR1 is PRHDT and CDR2 is FYEKMQ (reference sequence). The CDR3 loop reads CASSSTSTSGSFGANVLTF. The CDR3, as DNA: TGTGCCAGCAGCTCCACTTCGACTAGCGGGAGTTTTGGGGCCAACGTCCTGACTTTC.

V gene TRBV6-1 combines with J gene TRBJ2-7; D unresolved. V was cut by 6 bases and J by 2 bases, with 11 bases left in between. This CDR3 has 13 residues. From germline, CDR1 is MNHNS and CDR2 SASEGT. The CDR3 spells CASSRIKPYEQYF. The CDR3 DNA follows: TGTGCCAGCAGCCGGATTAAGCCCTACGAGCAGTACTTC.

This clone has a count of ten or more. The chain recombines TRBV11-2 with TRBJ2-5, with unresolved D. Trimming cost V 7 bases and J 2 bases, with 14 bases left between them. CDR1 and CDR2 from the germline V gene are SGHAT and FQNNGV. CDR3 size: 14 residues. The CDR3: CASNGVLEQETQYF. CDR3 nucleotide sequence: TGTGCCAGCAACGGTGTACTGGAACAAGAGACCCAGTACTTC.

J is TRBJ1-3 and V is TRBV30; D may be TRBD1 (5 bases). Per germline, CDR1 GTSNPN and CDR2 SVGIG (reference sequence). CDR3 length: 14 residues. The V gene lost 0 bases and the J gene lost 7 bases, with 13 bases spanning the gap. Written as DNA, the CDR3 is TGTGCCTGGAGTGTAACGGGGCTTAGGAACACCATATATTTT. It is translated as CAWSVTGLRNTIYF.

The CDR3 here is CASRGGSSNQPQHF. As DNA, the CDR3 is TGTGCCAGCCGAGGAGGGAGTAGCAATCAGCCCCAGCATTTT. This rearrangement joins TRBV6-1 to TRBJ1-5; the D is unclear. Germline V gene lookup returns CDR1 MNHNS and CDR2 SASEGT. This CDR3 spans 14 amino acids. V was shortened by 8 bases and J by 0 bases, with 11 bases between the two germline ends.

This clone has at least ten counts. V and J are TRBV24-1 and TRBJ1-5, with D perhaps matching TRBD1 (6 bases). With 5 bases removed from V and 6 bases from J, the gap between germline ends came to 22 bases. The CDR3 consists of 17 residues. Germline CDR1 KGHDR, CDR2 SFDVKD. The CDR3 loop reads CATSGQGSGVFVQPQHF. In DNA, the CDR3 is TGTGCCACCAGTGGCCAGGGGTCTGGCGTGTTCGTTCAGCCCCAGCATTTT.

Sample share makes this clone medium-sized. J is TRBJ2-3 and V is TRBV6-1, with 9 bases identical to TRBD2. Germline values: CDR1 MNHNS, CDR2 SASEGT. The CDR3 spans 17 residues. V lost 7 bases, J lost 2 bases, and 13 bases stayed unmatched. The CDR3 here is CASTKKGTSWLTDTQYF. The CDR3 DNA reads TGTGCCAGCACTAAGAAAGGGACTAGCTGGCTCACAGATACGCAGTATTTT.

The J gene is TRBJ2-1, the V gene TRBV20-1, with D maybe TRBD2 (6 bases). Trimming left V 3 bases short and J 0 bases short, with 9 bases between. The CDR3 has 14 amino acids. Germline CDR1 is DFQATT and CDR2 is SNEGSKA (reference sequence). The CDR3 sequence is CSASGGSSYNEQFF. The CDR3 coding sequence is TGCAGTGCTAGCGGGGGTAGCTCCTACAATGAGCAGTTCTTC.

This rearrangement joins TRBV6-1 to TRBJ1-2, with D maybe TRBD1 (5 bases). Germline assignment: CDR1 MNHNS and CDR2 SASEGT. The ends were cut back, 2 bases at V and 3 bases at J, with 10 bases in the middle. There are 14 residues in the CDR3. CDR3 sequence: CASSEKGRDYGYTF. The CDR3 DNA is TGTGCCAGCAGTGAAAAGGGGAGGGACTATGGCTACACCTTC.

Relative to its sample, this clone is medium-sized. The V and J genes are TRBV27 and TRBJ2-7; 12 nucleotides match TRBD1. Trimming removed 6 bases from V and 5 bases from J; junction bases left unmatched: 8. Germline V CDR1 and CDR2: MNHEY, SMNVEV (reference sequence). This CDR3 contains 15 residues. The CDR3 region is CASSLSGTGGNEQYF. CDR3 coding DNA: TGTGCCAGCAGCCTCTCCGGGACAGGGGGCAACGAGCAGTACTTC.

By its share, this clone is medium-sized. DNA of the CDR3: TGTGCCACCAGTGAAGGGACAGGGGGCCTTTTAAGGAATGAGCAGTTCTTC. Protein sequence: CATSEGTGGLLRNEQFF. The chain has TRBV24-1 and TRBJ2-1; 12 bases line up with TRBD1. This CDR3 spans 17 amino acids. Looked up from germline, CDR1 is KGHDR and CDR2 is SFDVKD. The junction had 10 bases not matched to a gene; V was cut back by 4 bases and J by 7 bases.

The chain combines TRBV18 with TRBJ1-2; D not certain. V was trimmed by 2 bases and J by 0 bases, leaving 13 bases between them. The CDR3 is 16 residues long. Germline-derived CDR1 and CDR2 are KGHSH and LQKENI. The CDR3, as DNA: TGTGCCAGCTCACCAAGTTTCTCGGAAGCTAACTATGGCTACACCTTC. It yields the protein CASSPSFSEANYGYTF.

This clone is judged medium-sized (0.01 to 0.1%). V gene TRBV2 combines with J gene TRBJ1-6, with 7 bases identical to TRBD1. The junction had 7 bases not matched to a gene; V was cut back by 4 bases and J by 10 bases. Germline lookup yields CDR1 SNHLY and CDR2 FYNNEI. CDR3 length equals 14 residues. The CDR3 reads CASSVPGGGSPLHF. CDR3 in DNA: TGTGCCAGCAGTGTCCCAGGGGGTGGCTCACCCCTCCACTTT.

This clone has a count of ten or more. The chain joins TRBV7-6 to TRBJ2-3; 8 bases are shared with TRBD2. The V and J ends lost 0 bases and 6 bases, in that order; junction bases with no gene match: 8. Germline V gene lookup returns CDR1 SGHVS and CDR2 FNYEAQ. The CDR3 extends over 16 amino acids. This chain's CDR3 is CASSLAPLAAPDTQYF. Written as DNA, the CDR3 is TGTGCCAGCAGCTTAGCTCCACTAGCGGCCCCCGATACGCAGTATTTT.

This clone has at least ten counts. The chain carries TRBV2 and TRBJ2-3; 9 bases agree with TRBD1. Germline V gives CDR1 SNHLY, CDR2 FYNNEI. Germline trimming cut 7 bases from V and 0 bases from J; bases unmatched to any gene: 8. The CDR3 has 16 amino acids. CDR3 sequence reads: CASTERDRESTDTQYF. As DNA, the CDR3 is TGTGCCAGCACCGAGCGGGACAGGGAGAGCACAGATACGCAGTATTTT.

This clone was seen at least ten times. A much larger clone differs from this one at a single base, so this may be a read error. The chain recombines TRBV6-1 with TRBJ2-5, with D possibly TRBD2 on 6 matching bases. The CDR3 extends over 13 amino acids. Germline lookup yields CDR1 MNHNS and CDR2 SASEGT. Trimming left V 11 bases short and J 5 bases short, with 18 bases between. Here the CDR3 reads CAGRASGAETQYF. CDR3 DNA: TGTGCCGGCCGGGCTTCGGGAGCCGAGACCCAGTACTTC.

By sample share, this clone is medium-sized. The chain combines TRBV6-1 with TRBJ2-7; D call uncertain. CDR3 length: 14 residues. Germline V gene sequence: CDR1 MNHNS, CDR2 SASEGT. Trimming cost V 7 bases and J 0 bases, with 13 bases left between them. The CDR3 DNA follows: TGTGCCAGCATCCCGGACGGTTACTCCTACGAGCAGTACTTC. Its protein is CASIPDGYSYEQYF.

This clone has only a few counts. The chain combines TRBV27 with TRBJ1-5; D might be TRBD1 (6 bases). The CDR3 loop spans 16 amino acids. Per germline, CDR1 MNHEY and CDR2 SMNVEV (reference sequence). Trimming took off 5 bases at V and 0 bases at J, with 14 bases between the two ends. The CDR3 nucleotides are TGTGCCAGCAGTCCAAGGACAGCCGATAGCAATCAGCCCCAGCATTTT. It codes for CASSPRTADSNQPQHF.

There are many counts of this clone. The genes are TRBV20-1 and TRBJ2-5; D gene unclear. Germline lookup yields CDR1 DFQATT and CDR2 SNEGSKA (reference sequence). The CDR3 is 13 amino acids. The V and J ends lost 0 bases and 2 bases respectively, with 7 bases between them. CDR3 protein: CSARDPLQETQYF. In DNA, the CDR3 is TGCAGTGCTAGAGATCCCCTACAAGAGACCCAGTACTTC.

The rearrangement links TRBV7-2 to TRBJ1-5, with a weak D call TRBD1 (5 bases). Between the trimmed V and J ends, which lost 2 bases and 7 bases, there was a span of 15 bases. This CDR3 comprises 15 residues. Looked up from germline, CDR1 is SGHTA and CDR2 is FQGNSA. The CDR3: CASSLLPGREQPQHF. CDR3 bases: TGTGCCAGCAGCTTACTTCCGGGGCGCGAACAGCCCCAGCATTTT.

This clone was found many times. The J gene is TRBJ1-2, the V gene TRBV13, with a weak D call TRBD1 (5 bases). The CDR3 runs to 14 residues. Germline loops: CDR1 PRHDT, CDR2 FYEKMQ (reference sequence). V was shortened by 0 bases and J by 6 bases, with 11 bases between the two germline ends. This CDR3 is CASSLGQGMDGYTF. In DNA form, the CDR3 reads TGTGCCAGCAGCTTAGGCCAGGGTATGGATGGCTACACCTTC.

A few counts support this clone. This chain joins TRBV27 and TRBJ1-6; no firm D call. Germline assignment: CDR1 MNHEY and CDR2 SMNVEV (reference sequence). The CDR3 totals 14 residues. CDR3 sequence reads: CEGSLRVVNSPLHF. The CDR3 region has the DNA TGTGAAGGCAGTTTACGGGTCGTTAATTCACCCCTCCACTTT.